The 32 T cell receptor beta chains listed next were all sequenced from one sample in a study of T-cell memory formation after mild COVID-19. TCRdb redid the calling of the 5' RACE reads with MiXCR, one entry per CDR3 protein. The sample has around 370,000 distinct CDR3 sequences, around 21% seen once; the top ten hold roughly an eighth. Sequenced input: PBMCs or a T cell subset sorted from them (not recorded which). The receptors derive from an adult woman who had mild COVID-19 (a few samples of this study predate the infection). Cell type and time point are not known.

This clonotype was seen a few times. This chain connects TRBV10-3 to TRBJ2-1; D unclear. CDR3 length: 15 amino acids. Germline loops: CDR1 ENHRY, CDR2 SYGVKD. V was trimmed by 8 bases and J by 0 bases, leaving 14 bases between them. CDR3 sequence (DNA): TGTGCCATCTCCCCCTCCAACAGCTCCTACAATGAGCAGTTCTTC. It translates to CAISPSNSSYNEQFF.

This clonotype has just a few counts. V usage is TRBV12-3 or TRBV12-4 and J usage is TRBJ2-3, with 8 positions matching TRBD1. CDR3 length: 15 amino acids. Germline trimming cut 1 base from V and 7 bases from J; bases unmatched to any gene: 7. The CDR3 DNA sequence: TGTGCCAGCAGTTTAGGGGGACAGGTTACTCATACGCAGTATTTT. It codes for CASSLGGQVTHTQYF.

This clonotype has only a few counts. The chain employs TRBV29-1 and TRBJ2-7; D not certain. V lost 4 bases and J lost 2, with 6 bases in between. This CDR3 spans 11 amino acids. Germline CDR1 and CDR2: SQVTM and ANQGSEA. This CDR3 reads CSVARAYEQYF. In nucleotides, the CDR3 is TGCAGCGTTGCCAGAGCCTACGAGCAGTACTTC.

This clonotype has only one observation. This chain connects TRBV7-9 to TRBJ2-3; tentatively, D is TRBD2 (6 bases). Per the germline V gene, CDR1 is SEHNR and CDR2 is FQNEAQ (reference sequence). Trimming stripped 5 bases from V and 1 base from J, with 10 bases between. The length of the CDR3 is 14 residues. CDR3 nucleotides: TGTGCCAGCAGCCGGGACTCTGGCACAGATACGCAGTATTTT. Translation: CASSRDSGTDTQYF.

The CDR3: CASSLSGTGGGEQYF. The CDR3, as DNA: TGTGCCAGCAGCCTATCCGGGACAGGGGGCGGCGAGCAGTACTTC. This chain uses TRBV3-1 with TRBJ2-7, with TRBD1 identical over 12 bases. CDR1 LGHDT and CDR2 YNNKEL come from the germline V gene (reference sequence). This CDR3 comprises 15 residues. Trimming cost V 4 bases and J 6 bases; bases outside gene matches: 7.

The genes are TRBV5-1 and TRBJ1-6; a possible D gene is TRBD1 (5 bases). CDR3 length: 15 amino acids. V lost 7 bases to trimming and J lost 7 bases, with 18 bases between them. Germline CDR1 is SGHRS and CDR2 is YFSETQ. CDR3 sequence reads: CASGHDGRDNSPLHF. The CDR3 nucleotides are TGCGCCAGCGGACACGATGGCAGGGACAATTCACCCCTCCACTTT.

This clonotype has just a few counts. V gene TRBV30 combines with J gene TRBJ1-5, with D perhaps matching TRBD1 (5 bases). CDR3 size: 14 residues. From germline, CDR1 is GTSNPN and CDR2 SVGIG (reference sequence). V lost 5 bases and J lost 9, with 20 bases in between. CDR3: CAWDPQATQRPQHF. The CDR3 DNA reads as TGTGCCTGGGACCCACAGGCCACCCAACGGCCCCAGCATTTT.

This clonotype was counted ten times or more. The chain links TRBV29-1 to TRBJ1-1, with 8 positions matching TRBD1. The CDR3 is made up of 12 amino acids. CDR1 and CDR2 (germline): SQVTM, ANQGSEA. Trimming cost V 6 bases and J 3 bases; bases outside gene matches: 3. CDR3 region: CSVAQGDTEAFF. The CDR3 coding sequence is TGCAGCGTCGCACAGGGGGACACTGAAGCTTTCTTT.

This clonotype was counted between two and nine times. This sequence joins TRBV5-1 and TRBJ2-7; D might be TRBD1 (7 bases). V dropped 4 bases and J dropped 5 bases, with 16 bases sitting between them. The length of the CDR3 is 14 residues. CDR1 and CDR2 (germline): SGHRS, YFSETQ. The CDR3 spells CASSPPGGSNEQYF. CDR3 DNA: TGCGCCAGCAGCCCGCCAGGGGGGTCCAACGAGCAGTACTTC.

CDR3 protein: CASRKKMNTEAFF. Here the CDR3 DNA reads TGTGCCAGCAGGAAAAAAATGAACACTGAAGCTTTCTTT. The rearrangement links TRBV12-3 or TRBV12-4 to TRBJ1-1, with D unresolved. Trimming removed 6 bases from V and 0 bases from J, with 8 bases in between. This CDR3 comprises 13 residues.

This clonotype was detected a few times. The chain combines TRBV4-2 with TRBJ2-5; 12 nucleotides agree with TRBD2. CDR1 LGHNA and CDR2 YNFKEQ come from the germline V gene. The CDR3 is made up of 17 amino acids. V dropped 0 bases and J dropped 4; count of bases not matched to a gene: 6. The CDR3, as DNA: TGTGCCAGCAGCCAAGATCTGACTAGCGGGAGAGCAGAGACCCAGTACTTC. Its translation: CASSQDLTSGRAETQYF.

The V and J genes are TRBV7-9 and TRBJ2-5; D uncertain. Deletions cut 5 bases from V and 4 bases from J, with 11 bases between. CDR1 and CDR2 from the germline V gene are SEHNR and FQNEAQ (reference sequence). This CDR3 is 13 amino acids long. The DNA of the CDR3 is TGTGCCAGCAGCCACCTACCCTCAGAGACCCAGTACTTC. This gives the protein CASSHLPSETQYF.

The chain carries TRBV7-2 and TRBJ2-1; 12 nucleotides line up with TRBD1. The CDR3 is made up of 15 amino acids. Losses at the gene ends were 6 bases for V and 8 bases for J; bases not matched to a gene: 8. Germline V CDR1 and CDR2: SGHTA, FQGNSA. For the CDR3, the DNA is TGTGCCAGCAGTCCGGGACAGGGGGCGATTTATGAGCAGTTCTTC. Protein sequence: CASSPGQGAIYEQFF.

The V call is TRBV6-2 or TRBV6-3, the J call TRBJ2-3, with 7 bases lining up with TRBD2. CDR1 is MNHEY, CDR2 SVGEGT, per germline. With V trimmed by 3 bases and J by 2 bases, 11 bases remained unmatched. The CDR3 is 17 residues long. The CDR3 protein is CASSYRASGALTDTQYF. CDR3 coding DNA: TGTGCCAGCAGTTATCGGGCTAGCGGAGCTCTCACAGATACGCAGTATTTT.

The rearrangement links TRBV12-3 or TRBV12-4 to TRBJ2-1; D could derive from TRBD1 or TRBD2 (5 bases each). Trimming took off 10 bases at V and 9 bases at J, with 19 bases between the two ends. This CDR3 is built from 13 residues. Here the CDR3 reads CATHEGPAGEQFF. In DNA, the CDR3 is TGTGCCACTCACGAGGGACCCGCGGGTGAGCAGTTCTTC.

This chain uses TRBV9 with TRBJ2-7; possibly TRBD1 or TRBD2 for D (6 bases each). Trimming took 1 base from V and 3 from J, leaving 11 bases between them. This CDR3 has 14 amino acids. Germline V gives CDR1 SGDLS, CDR2 YYNGEE. CDR3 sequence: CASSVYGGNYEQYF. The CDR3 nucleotides read TGTGCCAGCAGCGTATACGGGGGCAACTACGAGCAGTACTTC.

This clonotype has a handful of counts. V usage is TRBV5-1 and J usage is TRBJ2-5; D ambiguous. CDR1 and CDR2 from the germline V gene are SGHRS and YFSETQ. The CDR3 contains 14 residues. Trimming cost V 0 bases and J 1 base, with 7 bases left between them. The CDR3: CASSLEHFQETQYF. The CDR3 DNA reads as TGCGCCAGCAGCTTGGAACACTTCCAAGAGACCCAGTACTTC.

J is TRBJ2-3 and V is TRBV2; tentatively, D is TRBD2 (7 bases). V was cut by 6 bases and J by 3 bases, with 16 bases left in between. This CDR3 is built from 15 residues. CDR1 and CDR2 from the germline V gene are SNHLY and FYNNEI. The CDR3 region is CASRNWEGGTDTQYF. CDR3 sequence (DNA): TGTGCCAGCAGAAACTGGGAGGGGGGAACAGATACGCAGTATTTT.

The chain is built from TRBV6-5 and TRBJ2-3; the D call may be TRBD1 or TRBD2 (6 bases each). Trimming stripped 7 bases from V and 12 bases from J, with 17 bases between. This CDR3 region has 12 residues. The V gene's germline CDR1 is MNHEY and CDR2 SVGAGI. The CDR3 protein is CASTDGGHFQYF. As DNA, the CDR3 is TGTGCCAGCACCGACGGGGGCCACTTTCAGTATTTT.

This clonotype was seen a handful of times. The chain combines TRBV2 with TRBJ2-7; 7 bases map to TRBD2. The CDR3 is made up of 14 amino acids. In germline, CDR1 is SNHLY, CDR2 FYNNEI. Trimming removed 3 bases from V and 2 bases from J; junction bases left unmatched: 4. The CDR3 here is CASSDREAPYEQYF. DNA for the CDR3: TGTGCCAGCAGTGACCGGGAGGCCCCCTACGAGCAGTACTTC. Based on the CDR3 plus reference TRBV2 and TRBJ2-7, the full variable domain is EPEVTQTPSHQVTQMGQEVILRCVPISNHLYFYWYRQILGQKVEFLVSFYNNEISEKSEIFDDQFSVERPDGSNFTLKIRSTKLEDSAMYFCASSDREAPYEQYFGPGTRLTVT.

This clonotype was found a few times. This chain links TRBV2 with TRBJ1-1, with a weak D call TRBD1 (6 bases). This CDR3 region has 13 residues. The germline gives CDR1 SNHLY, CDR2 FYNNEI. V gave up 5 bases and J gave up 5 bases, with 12 bases separating them. The chain's CDR3 is CASSPQGWTEAFF. The CDR3 DNA is TGTGCCAGCAGTCCACAGGGTTGGACTGAAGCTTTCTTT.

This clonotype came up a few times. The chain employs TRBV9 and TRBJ1-6; the match to TRBD1 covers 12 bases. The CDR3 runs to 16 residues. Looked up from germline, CDR1 is SGDLS and CDR2 is YYNGEE. Trimming cost V 4 bases and J 9 bases; bases outside gene matches: 8. The DNA for the CDR3 is TGTGCCAGCAGCTCCGGGACAGGGGGCTCCAGTTCACCCCTCCACTTT. Its protein is CASSSGTGGSSSPLHF.

The V call is TRBV24-1, the J call TRBJ2-7; a weak D match, TRBD1 (8 bases). The CDR3 length is 13 residues. Germline-derived CDR1 and CDR2 are KGHDR and SFDVKD. V lost 4 bases, J lost 7 bases, and 13 bases lay in between. CDR3 sequence reads: CATSDQRDREQYF. CDR3 DNA: TGTGCCACCAGTGACCAGCGGGACAGGGAGCAGTACTTC.

Here the CDR3 DNA reads TGTGCCAGCTCTTACCCGGCCGGGGAGCTGTTTTTT. It translates to CASSYPAGELFF. The genes are TRBV6-1 and TRBJ2-2; D not certain. Germline CDR1 reads MNHNS; CDR2 reads SASEGT. This CDR3 is 12 amino acids long. Deletions cut 8 bases from V and 6 bases from J, with 10 bases between.

Regarding this clonotype: Sequence at one end of the junction differs from germline and may be a read error. This chain connects TRBV11-3 to TRBJ2-1; 7 positions match TRBD2. CDR3 length: 15 residues. From germline, CDR1 is SGHNT and CDR2 YENEEA. DNA for the CDR3: TGTGCCAGCAGCTTTGGAACTAGCGTGTACAATGAGCGGTTCTTC. It specifies CASSFGTSVYNERFF.

The table lists this clonotype with many counts. The J gene is TRBJ2-5, the V gene TRBV5-1, with TRBD1 as a possible D gene (6 bases). Trimming removed 0 bases at V and 5 bases at J, with 11 bases between. This CDR3 is 14 amino acids long. CDR1 is SGHRS and CDR2 is YFSETQ in the germline V gene. The CDR3 loop is CASSLGTESETQYF. Written as DNA, the CDR3 is TGCGCCAGCAGCTTGGGGACAGAGTCGGAGACCCAGTACTTC. The full variable domain, completed using reference TRBV5-1 and TRBJ2-5, is KAGVTQTPRYLIKTRGQQVTLSCSPISGHRSVSWYQQTPGQGLQFLFEYFSETQRNKGNFPGRFSGRQFSNSRSEMNVSTLELGDSALYLCASSLGTESETQYFGPGTRLLVL.

This chain links TRBV20-1 with TRBJ1-3; the D is unclear. CDR3 length: 12 amino acids. Trimming shortened V by 0 bases and J by 3 bases, and 3 bases separated the two germline ends. From germline, CDR1 is DFQATT and CDR2 SNEGSKA (reference sequence). The CDR3 here is CSAREIGNTIYF. The CDR3 region has the DNA TGCAGTGCTAGAGAGATTGGAAACACCATATATTTT.

The chain couples TRBV7-6 to TRBJ1-1; D unresolved. V dropped 0 bases and J dropped 5 bases, with 13 bases sitting between them. This CDR3 has 15 residues. From germline, CDR1 is SGHVS and CDR2 FNYEAQ. The CDR3 sequence is CASSLALGVRTEAFF. DNA for the CDR3: TGTGCCAGCAGCTTAGCACTGGGAGTACGGACTGAAGCTTTCTTT.

The CDR3, as DNA: TGTGCCAGCAGTTTAGTCCTAGCGGGAGGAGATACGCAGTATTTT. The encoded protein is CASSLVLAGGDTQYF. The rearrangement joins TRBV12-3 or TRBV12-4 to TRBJ2-3; 11 nucleotides agree with TRBD2. V was pared by 1 base and J by 5 bases, with 2 bases of the junction left unmatched. The CDR3 spans 15 residues.

The CDR3 protein is CASSRDRGTGELFF. CDR3 in DNA: TGTGCCAGCAGTCGGGACAGGGGCACCGGGGAGCTGTTTTTT. The rearrangement links TRBV12-3 or TRBV12-4 to TRBJ2-2; 10 positions agree with TRBD1. Losses at the gene ends were 5 bases for V and 4 bases for J; bases not matched to a gene: 1. The CDR3 totals 14 residues.

This clonotype has more than one count but fewer than ten. The chain carries TRBV20-1 and TRBJ1-1; 7 bases are a match to TRBD1. This CDR3 comprises 20 residues. Losses at the gene ends were 2 bases for V and 0 bases for J; bases not matched to a gene: 21. Germline CDR1 is DFQATT and CDR2 is SNEGSKA (reference sequence). The CDR3 region has the DNA TGCAGTGCTAGAAATCCAGGGGGTTTCGGGGCCCGATACTTGAACACTGAAGCTTTCTTT. It specifies CSARNPGGFGARYLNTEAFF.

CDR3 DNA sequence: TGTGCCAGCGACAGGGGGGGCACCGGGGAGCTGTTTTTT. Its translation is CASDRGGTGELFF. The chain employs TRBV5-6 and TRBJ2-2; 9 bases map to TRBD1. Germline-derived CDR1 and CDR2 are SGHDT and YYEEEE. V lost 7 bases, J lost 4 bases, and 2 bases stayed unmatched. This CDR3 region has 13 residues.